This is a list of T cell receptor beta chains from one sample in a study of blood T cell repertoires in COVID-19. The data were produced by immunoSEQ multiplex PCR, yet TCRdb's version contains in-frame clones alone and is incomplete. The table has 80,000 to 100,000 clones, about 78% seen once; the top ten hold around a sixth. Sequencing used peripheral blood. The source of these receptors is a human donor in a cohort sampled during active COVID-19. CDR3s include the opening cysteine and the closing phenylalanine or tryptophan. D genes are given only for firm matches. Size is omitted from some rows. Given values are once, few, many or a class for expanded clones.

>-|-|TRBV2|TRBJ1-1
CASTRMEGPTEAFF
TGTGCCAGCACTCGAATGGAGGGGCCCACTGAAGCTTTCTTT
>TRBD1|-|TRBV6-6|TRBJ1-1
CASSRQIRDSYMNTEAFF
TGTGCCAGCAGTCGACAGATCCGGGACAGTTACATGAACACTGAAGCTTTCTTT
>-|-|TRBV13|TRBJ2-1
CASSLSRDFNSYNEQFF
TGTGCCAGCAGCTTATCCCGTGACTTCAACTCCTACAATGAGCAGTTCTTC
>-|-|TRBV19|TRBJ1-5
CASKDRPADNQPQHF
TGTGCCAGTAAAGACAGGCCCGCCGACAATCAGCCCCAGCATTTT
>-|-|TRBV18|TRBJ1-6
CASSPPESYNSPLHF
TGTGCCAGCTCACCACCGGAGTCCTATAATTCACCCCTCCACTTT
>TRBD1|-|TRBV4-2|TRBJ1-4
CASSLISRWTGRGTNEKLFF
TGTGCCAGCAGTCTAATCAGCCGGTGGACAGGGAGGGGGACTAATGAAAAACTGTTTTTT
>-|-|TRBV6-1|TRBJ2-7
CASSEGTYEQYF
TGTGCCAGCAGTGAAGGGACATACGAGCAGTACTTC
>TRBD1|-|TRBV28|TRBJ2-7
CASSPDRGPYEQYF
TGTGCCAGTTCCCCGGACAGGGGGCCCTACGAGCAGTACTTC
>-|-|TRBV19|TRBJ2-5
CAVSEDFQETQYF
TGTGCCGTCAGCGAGGACTTTCAAGAGACCCAGTACTTC
>TRBD2|-|TRBV5-8|TRBJ2-1
CASSLISGSSYNEQFF
TGTGCCAGCAGCTTGATTAGCGGGAGCTCCTACAATGAGCAGTTCTTC
>-|-|TRBV5-4|TRBJ1-1
CASSLGAGSMNTEAFF
TGTGCCAGCAGCTTGGGGGCAGGTTCCATGAACACTGAAGCTTTCTTT
>TRBD2|-|TRBV4-1|TRBJ2-1
CASSQKAGGPYNEQFF
TGCGCCAGCAGCCAAAAAGCGGGAGGGCCCTACAATGAGCAGTTCTTC
>TRBD2|-|TRBV4-1|TRBJ2-1
CASSQGIAGNEQFF
TGCGCCAGCAGCCAAGGGATAGCGGGAAATGAGCAGTTCTTC
>-|once|TRBV6-2/TRBV6-3|TRBJ2-2
CASSLGLNTGELFF
TGTGCCAGCAGTCTCGGACTAAACACCGGGGAGCTGTTTTTT
>-|-|TRBV5-5|TRBJ1-2
CASSLDEGSWAGYTF
TGTGCCAGCAGCTTGGACGAGGGTTCGTGGGCTGGCTACACCTTC